Here is one T cell receptor (beta chain) with its context. The sample comes from a study of T cells in Graves' hyperthyroidism and ophthalmopathy. Overall study context: The authors collected peripheral blood at initial diagnosis, before any treatment.

What was amplified from RNA transcripts were TCR beta CDR3 regions. When the TCR CDR3 underwent first-round RT-PCR, the HTBI primer set was used. Each CDR3 protein gets one entry after TCRdb re-called the multiplex PCR reads with MiXCR. The sample holds around 490,000 distinct CDR3 sequences, approximately 20% seen once. From germline, CDR1 is LGHDT and CDR2 YNNKEL (reference sequence). The CDR3 extends over 13 amino acids. V was cut by 0 bases and J by 8 bases, with 5 bases left in between. The study excluded patients with uncontrolled infection, other autoimmune disease, pregnancy or lactation. Orbital computed tomography, thyroid ultrasound, serum thyroxine and TRAb, and clinical symptoms together informed the diagnoses.

Sequenced sample: blood. The receptor's source is a middle-aged man with Graves' ophthalmopathy. The chain employs TRBV3-1 and TRBJ1-6; D gene ambiguous. CDR3 protein: CASSQEGYSPLHF. The DNA of the CDR3 is TGTGCCAGCAGCCAAGAGGGCTATTCACCCCTCCACTTT. Together with reference TRBV3-1 and TRBJ1-6, the CDR3 gives the full variable domain: DTAVSQTPKYLVTQMGNDKSIKCEQNLGHDTMYWYKQDSKKFLKIMFSYNNKELIINETVPNRFSPKSPDKAHLNLHINSLELGDSAVYFCASSQEGYSPLHFGNGTRLTVT.